This T cell receptor (beta chain) was retrieved from a study of shared clonotypes between healthy human individuals. Of note for this clone: Its antigen is not known.

Broader study findings: Clonotype sharing across several donors was observed for 5% to 6.5% of naive CD4 clonotypes.

Trimming cost V 1 base and J 5 bases, with 13 bases left between them. CDR1 and CDR2 (germline): SGHRS, YFSETQ. The CDR3 runs 14 residues. Sequencing was performed with immunoSEQ multiplex PCR; in TCRdb, only in-frame clones are kept and a portion is missing. The table lists over a million clones, around 78% of them singletons. This chain uses TRBV5-1 with TRBJ2-7; D remains unclear. The sequencing sample was made of memory CD4+ T cells from PBMCs. The sample's subset: CD45RA-negative fraction. This receptor was identified in a man aged 18 to 35 in good health. Some clones in this sample may be carry-over from other donors' samples. CDR3 loop: CASSLRLRGNEQYF. The CDR3 DNA reads TGCGCCAGCAGCTTGCGGCTAAGAGGTAACGAGCAGTACTTC. Together with reference TRBV5-1 and TRBJ2-7, the CDR3 gives the full variable domain: KAGVTQTPRYLIKTRGQQVTLSCSPISGHRSVSWYQQTPGQGLQFLFEYFSETQRNKGNFPGRFSGRQFSNSRSEMNVSTLELGDSALYLCASSLRLRGNEQYFGPGTRLTVT.